Listed below are T cell receptor beta chains from one sample, sequenced in a study of T cells in Graves' hyperthyroidism and ophthalmopathy. TCRdb used MiXCR to reprocess the multiplex PCR reads, holding one entry per CDR3 protein. The sample shows about 500,000 distinct CDR3 sequences, approximately 15% of them seen only once. Source material: blood. The receptors come from a woman between 18 and 29 years old with Graves' hyperthyroidism. Each CDR3 is given with its conserved first and last residue. The order of the fields is V gene, J gene, clone size, D gene, CDR3 protein, CDR3 DNA. The D gene is left open where the match is weak. Size is omitted from some rows. Given values are once, few, many or a class for expanded clones.

>TRBV24-1|TRBJ2-3|few|NA
CATSDFGEGERPDTQYF
NA
>TRBV30|TRBJ2-7|many|TRBD1
CAWSLTGGYYEQYF
TGTGCCTGGAGTCTGACAGGGGGATACTACGAGCAGTACTTC
>TRBV12-3/TRBV12-4|TRBJ2-3|NA|TRBD1
CASSSSGTGIRGDTQYF
TGTGCCAGCAGTTCTTCCGGGACAGGGATCCGGGGAGATACGCAGTATTTT
>TRBV19|TRBJ2-7|few|NA
CASSITSSVYEQYF
TGTGCCAGTAGTATAACCAGTTCGGTCTACGAGCAGTACTTC
>TRBV27|TRBJ2-7|NA|NA
CASSSQSRNEQYF
TGTGCCAGCAGTTCTCAGTCGAGGAACGAGCAGTACTTC
>TRBV7-2|TRBJ2-1|NA|TRBD1
CASSWTGASYNEQFF
TGTGCCAGCAGCTGGACAGGGGCGTCCTACAATGAGCAGTTCTTC
>TRBV15|TRBJ2-5|NA|TRBD1
CATSREEGTGNQETQYF
TGTGCCACCAGCAGAGAAGAAGGGACAGGCAACCAAGAGACCCAGTACTTC
>TRBV7-9|TRBJ1-5|few|NA
CASSLGAGAQPQHF
TGTGCCAGCAGCTTAGGGGCAGGGGCCCAGCCCCAGCATTTT
>TRBV11-2|TRBJ2-1|many|NA
CASSLAGGVNEQFF
TGTGCCAGCAGCTTAGCGGGTGGGGTCAATGAGCAGTTCTTC
>TRBV2|TRBJ2-2|many|TRBD1
CASSERTGNTGELFF
TGTGCCAGCAGTGAAAGGACAGGGAACACCGGGGAGCTGTTTTTT
>TRBV12-3/TRBV12-4|TRBJ1-1|few|TRBD1
CASKEEGADTEAFF
TGTGCCAGCAAGGAGGAGGGGGCGGACACTGAAGCTTTCTTT
>TRBV5-1|TRBJ2-5|NA|NA
CASTPGSFQETQYF
TGCGCCAGCACGCCAGGGTCGTTCCAAGAGACCCAGTACTTC
>TRBV5-1|TRBJ2-5|few|NA
CASSMAAQETQYF
TGCGCCAGCAGCATGGCAGCGCAAGAGACCCAGTACTTC
>TRBV20-1|TRBJ1-1|many|NA
CSARDLGNTEAFF
TGCAGTGCTAGAGATCTAGGGAACACTGAAGCTTTCTTT
>TRBV7-2|TRBJ2-3|many|NA
CASRQQDTQYF
TGTGCCAGCAGACAGCAAGATACGCAGTATTTT
>TRBV11-2|TRBJ2-7|few|TRBD1
CASSLQLGQGSSYEQYF
TGTGCCAGCAGCTTACAGCTGGGACAGGGGTCCTCCTACGAGCAGTACTTC
>TRBV20-1|TRBJ2-1|many|NA
CSAILSLPNEQFF
TGCAGTGCCATTCTAAGTTTACCCAATGAGCAGTTCTTC
>TRBV28|TRBJ2-5|many|TRBD2
CATLGGQETQYF
TGTGCCACCTTGGGGGGGCAAGAGACCCAGTACTTC
>TRBV2|TRBJ1-2|NA|TRBD1
CASRGTGAADNYGYTF
TGTGCCAGCAGGGGGACAGGGGCAGCAGATAACTATGGCTACACCTTC
>TRBV20-1|TRBJ2-7|few|NA
CSAREVALPTREQYF
TGCAGTGCTAGAGAAGTCGCACTACCTACTCGGGAGCAGTACTTC
>TRBV7-8|TRBJ1-1|many|NA
CASSLAYRSKGAEAFF
TGTGCCAGCAGCTTAGCATACAGGTCAAAAGGGGCTGAAGCTTTCTTT
>TRBV2|TRBJ2-6|NA|NA
CASPPGDGANVLTF
TGTGCCAGCCCCCCAGGGGATGGGGCCAACGTCCTGACTTTC
>TRBV28|TRBJ2-7|NA|TRBD1
CASRVPPGQGVSYEQYF
TGTGCCAGCAGGGTTCCACCCGGACAGGGGGTGTCCTACGAGCAGTACTTC
>TRBV20-1|TRBJ2-4|NA|NA
CSASEDSIIQYF
TGCAGTGCTAGCGAAGACAGTATCATTCAGTACTTC
>TRBV4-1|TRBJ1-1|few|NA
CASSQELAGGTEAFF
TGCGCCAGCAGCCAAGAGCTTGCCGGGGGCACTGAAGCTTTCTTT
>TRBV9|TRBJ2-5|NA|TRBD1
CASSVGPGGDETQYF
TGTGCCAGCAGCGTAGGCCCAGGGGGCGATGAGACCCAGTACTTC
>TRBV15|TRBJ1-5|NA|NA
CAATTGGGNQPQHF
TGTGCCGCGACCACCGGGGGAGGCAATCAGCCCCAGCATTTT
>TRBV6-4|TRBJ1-1|few|NA
CASTAQNLMNTEAFF
TGTGCCAGCACGGCACAAAATCTGATGAACACTGAAGCTTTCTTT
>TRBV24-1|TRBJ1-2|many|NA
CATSDRASNYGYTF
TGTGCCACCAGTGACCGGGCCTCTAACTATGGCTACACCTTC